This TCR beta chain was observed in a study of blood T cell repertoires in COVID-19. Study background: COVID-19 samples collected from the United States, Italy and Spain covered acute and convalescent phases.

J lost 5 bases, V lost 3 bases, and 8 bases had no gene match. Germline V gives CDR1 SGDLS, CDR2 YYNGEE. The CDR3 totals 16 residues. Per the original methods: Estimates of nucleated cell counts were drawn from the amplification of reference gene primers. Clones were sequenced by immunoSEQ multiplex PCR, and TCRdb holds only the in-frame ones, with some missing. That table gives V, J and clone size, and the DNA gave D and trimming. This sample has about 110,000 clones, with about nine tenths found just once. The sequenced sample consisted of peripheral blood. This sequence joins TRBV9 and TRBJ1-4, with 9 bases aligning to TRBD1. This TCR was sampled from a human donor in a cohort sampled during active COVID-19. The CDR3 sequence: CASSASLTGGNEKLFF. The DNA for the CDR3 is TGTGCCAGCAGCGCCTCCTTGACAGGGGGGAATGAAAAACTGTTTTTT.